These 16 T cell receptor beta chains originate from one sample sequenced in a study of shared clonotypes between healthy human individuals. Sequencing was performed with immunoSEQ multiplex PCR; in TCRdb, only in-frame clones are kept and a portion is missing. The repertoire holds about 2.3 million clones, 85% to 95% seen once, with 0.3% to 0.45% in the top ten. Sequencing input: naive CD4+ T cells from PBMCs. Documented subset: CD45RA+ positively selected. These receptors came from a man between 18 and 35 years old in good health. Some clones in this sample may be carry-over from other donors' samples.

This clone appeared a single time. The rearrangement uses TRBV7-8 and TRBJ1-4; D perhaps matches TRBD1 (5 bases). The CDR3 is made up of 14 amino acids. Germline assignment: CDR1 SGHVS and CDR2 FQNEAQ. The ends were cut back, 3 bases at V and 10 bases at J, with 15 bases in the middle. In DNA form, the CDR3 reads TGTGCCAGCAGCTTGGGGGGGGTGGACGGAAAACTGTTTTTT. It is translated as CASSLGGVDGKLFF.

This clone was detected only once. CDR3 sequence reads: CASSNKNGLAGTYEQYF. As DNA, the CDR3 is TGTGCCAGCAGCAACAAGAACGGACTAGCGGGAACCTACGAGCAGTACTTC. The chain combines TRBV7-2 with TRBJ2-7, with 12 bases aligning to TRBD2. This CDR3 is built from 17 residues. V shed 5 bases, J shed 2 bases, and the junction held 10 bases outside the gene matches. CDR1 and CDR2 from the germline V gene are SGHTA and FQGNSA.

The rearrangement joins TRBV30 to TRBJ2-5; D is unresolved. Trimming took off 1 base at V and 2 bases at J, with 11 bases between the two ends. Germline values: CDR1 GTSNPN, CDR2 SVGIG (reference sequence). CDR3 length: 14 residues. The CDR3, as DNA: TGTGCCTGGAGTGCGATCCCTACACAAGAGACCCAGTACTTC. Amino acid sequence: CAWSAIPTQETQYF.

The chain combines TRBV15 with TRBJ2-1; no firm D call. The CDR3 is 15 residues long. V lost 2 bases and J 4 bases, leaving 12 bases between the germline ends. The germline V gene encodes CDR1 LNHNV and CDR2 YYDKDF (reference sequence). The CDR3 loop reads CATSRNEDGYNEQFF. The CDR3 nucleotides read TGTGCCACCAGCAGAAACGAGGACGGTTACAATGAGCAGTTCTTC.

The chain is built from TRBV6-1 and TRBJ1-4; tentatively, D is TRBD1 (5 bases). The CDR3 consists of 15 residues. Trimming removed 6 bases from V and 3 bases from J, with 14 bases in between. Germline-derived CDR1 and CDR2 are MNHNS and SASEGT. The CDR3 protein is CASRSGAASNEKLFF. DNA of the CDR3: TGTGCCAGCAGAAGCGGGGCTGCTTCTAATGAAAAACTGTTTTTT.

With regard to this clone: The same CDR3 can be traced to other DNA sequences in this sample. The CDR3 nucleotides read TGTGCCAGCAGTTTTAGGGGCAGGGGTAATGAAAAACTGTTTTTT. Its protein is CASSFRGRGNEKLFF. V and J are TRBV27 and TRBJ1-4; D may be TRBD1 (6 bases). Trimming removed 3 bases at V and 4 bases at J, with 12 bases between. The germline V gene encodes CDR1 MNHEY and CDR2 SMNVEV (reference sequence). There are 15 residues in the CDR3.

The V and J genes are TRBV5-1 and TRBJ1-2; D is perhaps TRBD1 (6 bases). The CDR3 loop spans 15 amino acids. Germline V lookup: CDR1 SGHRS, CDR2 YFSETQ. Trimming took 3 bases from V and 5 from J, leaving 17 bases between them. The CDR3 is CASSWERGVPYGYTF. The DNA of the CDR3 is TGCGCCAGCAGCTGGGAAAGGGGGGTACCGTATGGCTACACCTTC.

Worth noting for this clone: The sample holds other DNA sequences that translate to the same CDR3. The chain has TRBV6-5 and TRBJ1-1, with D hard to call. Germline CDR1 and CDR2: MNHEY and SVGAGI. The CDR3 has 13 amino acids. The ends were cut back, 6 bases at V and 2 bases at J, with 10 bases in the middle. The CDR3 spells CASSKRGNTEAFF. In DNA, the CDR3 is TGTGCCAGCAGCAAGAGAGGAAACACTGAAGCTTTCTTT.

This clone appeared a few times. V and J are TRBV6-6 and TRBJ2-7; 8 nucleotides align to TRBD2. V shed 6 bases, J shed 3 bases, and the junction held 4 bases outside the gene matches. The CDR3 length is 13 residues. Germline CDR1 reads MNHNY; CDR2 reads SVGAGI (reference sequence). CDR3 nucleotide sequence: TGTGCCAGCAGCCGCGGGACTAGCTACGAGCAGTACTTC. Protein sequence: CASSRGTSYEQYF.

This chain links TRBV7-3 with TRBJ1-1; D is unclear. Deletions cut 2 bases from V and 4 bases from J, with 8 bases between. The V gene's germline CDR1 is SGHTA and CDR2 FQGTGA. The CDR3 has 13 amino acids. CDR3: CASSLWDTTEAFF. The CDR3 nucleotides read TGTGCCAGCAGCTTATGGGATACCACTGAAGCTTTCTTT.

This chain uses TRBV14 with TRBJ2-5; 11 nucleotides match TRBD1. The CDR3 sequence is 14 residues long. Germline V gene lookup returns CDR1 SGHDN and CDR2 FVKESK. V shed 5 bases and J 5 bases; nucleotides not matched to a gene: 4. CDR3 DNA sequence: TGTGCCAGCAGCGGGGACAGGGGGACGGAGACCCAGTACTTC. It codes for CASSGDRGTETQYF.

The genes are TRBV28 and TRBJ2-3, with D possibly matching TRBD2 (5 bases). The CDR3 contains 15 residues. Trimming shortened V by 6 bases and J by 1 base, and 14 bases separated the two germline ends. Germline assignment: CDR1 MDHEN and CDR2 SYDVKM. The CDR3 DNA reads as TGTGCCAGCAGAGCAGAGGGCGGAGGCACAGATACGCAGTATTTT. Translating it yields CASRAEGGGTDTQYF.

The chain recombines TRBV15 with TRBJ2-1; possible D gene TRBD2, 6 bases. The CDR3 is made up of 14 amino acids. Trimming stripped 0 bases from V and 11 bases from J, with 14 bases between. The germline gives CDR1 LNHNV, CDR2 YYDKDF (reference sequence). The CDR3 DNA follows: TGTGCCACCAGCAGAGATGGAGGGACTGGTAAGCAGTTCTTC. Translating gives CATSRDGGTGKQFF. The entire variable domain, with the rest obtained from reference TRBV15 and TRBJ2-1, is as follows: DAMVIQNPRYQVTQFGKPVTLSCSQTLNHNVMYWYQQKSSQAPKLLFHYYDKDFNNEADTPDNFQSRRPNTSFCFLDIRSPGLGDTAMYLCATSRDGGTGKQFFGPGTRLTVL.

The chain employs TRBV10-3 and TRBJ2-7; 10 bases fit TRBD2. There are 16 residues in the CDR3. Germline values: CDR1 ENHRY, CDR2 SYGVKD. The V segment lost 6 bases and the J segment 5 bases; nucleotides outside the gene matches: 13. Here the CDR3 reads CAISPRASGRGNEQYF. CDR3 DNA sequence: TGTGCCATCAGCCCCCGCGCTAGCGGGAGAGGGAACGAGCAGTACTTC.

V gene TRBV12-5 combines with J gene TRBJ1-1, with 9 nucleotides matching TRBD1. The trim removed 0 bases at V and 1 base at J, leaving 12 bases unmatched. Germline V gene sequence: CDR1 LGHNT, CDR2 FRNRAP. This CDR3 spans 19 amino acids. DNA for the CDR3: TGTGCTAGTGGTTTGGTACTCTACCCCTCGGACAGGGGGAACACTGAAGCTTTCTTT. This translates into CASGLVLYPSDRGNTEAFF.

Note on this clone: The sample has other DNA sequences that encode this CDR3 too. The rearrangement links TRBV18 to TRBJ1-1, with D unresolved. Germline lookup yields CDR1 KGHSH and CDR2 LQKENI. Trimming left V 5 bases short and J 2 bases short, with 9 bases between. CDR3 length: 13 amino acids. The CDR3 protein is CASSAGGNTEAFF. CDR3 nucleotides: TGTGCCAGCTCAGCCGGAGGAAACACTGAAGCTTTCTTT.